The entry that follows covers one T cell receptor beta chain sequence. The antigen remains unidentified. Some clones are missing from TCRdb's copy, which holds only in-frame ones; the method was immunoSEQ multiplex PCR. The sample shows around 200,000 clones, 65% to 85% of them seen only once. This sample was included in a study of cytomegalovirus exposure and HLA in healthy donors. Whole-study results and caveats: Associated with cytomegalovirus, according to the listing, were 170 or so TCR beta chains.

The donors were members of the validation cohort comprising some 120 subjects, separate from the approximately 710-subject first cohort. The ends lost 6 bases at V and 1 base at J; junction bases unmatched: 5. CDR1 and CDR2 from the germline V gene are MGHRA and YSYEKL. CDR3 length: 15 amino acids. This TCR was recovered from a woman between 18 and 30 years old in good health and CMV-seropositive. J is TRBJ1-5 and V is TRBV4-1, with 8 bases aligning to TRBD1. What was sequenced was PBMCs. Written as DNA, the CDR3 is TGCGCCAGCAGAGGACAGGGCGGGAGCAATCAGCCCCAGCATTTT. Translated, it gives CASRGQGGSNQPQHF.